This TCR beta chain was captured in a study of T cell responses to AZD1222 COVID-19 vaccine. Germline V CDR1 and CDR2: MNHEY, SMNVEV (reference sequence). Deletions cut 2 bases from V and 3 bases from J, with 12 bases between. The CDR3 extends over 15 amino acids. Method: immunoSEQ multiplex PCR; TCRdb's copy keeps in-frame clones and lacks some. The repertoire consists of more than 100,000 clones, with 70% to 90% occurring once and the leading ten covering approximately 8%. The sequence came from an adult who received the MenACWY meningococcal vaccine as a control. This sequence joins TRBV27 and TRBJ2-3; tentative D call: TRBD1 (6 bases). Sequenced material: peripheral blood, taken 28 days after the second dose of the MenACWY control vaccine. CDR3 DNA sequence: TGTGCCAGCAGTTTAGTGGGCAGGGGTACAGATACGCAGTATTTT. It yields the protein CASSLVGRGTDTQYF.